This TCR beta chain is drawn from a study of human T cells and chemical hapten exposure. Across the study: Alopecia areata, totalis or universalis affected patients who were mostly female.

Authors' processing steps: A per-sample median of roughly 97,000 TCRs was observed, with a range of about 20,000 to 700,000. TCRdb ran MiXCR on the RACE reads and lists one entry per CDR3 protein. None of the V and J calls come from the authors' own analysis; TCRdb made them. The table shows more than 300,000 distinct CDR3 sequences, with approximately 5% occurring only once. Study-level findings and limits: Expanded TCRs were compared with controls, and the expanded TCRs formed significantly more large CDR3 similarity clusters. Sensitizing to DPC left TCRs with a frequency above 1 in 1000 unaltered.

About this clonotype: Antigen specificity is unknown.

The time point here: pre-sensitization, week 0. The treatment: therapeutic diphenylcyclopropenone sensitization with weekly scalp DPC. The CDR3 runs to 15 residues. V lost 1 base, J lost 4 bases, and 5 bases stayed unmatched. In germline, CDR1 is DFQATT, CDR2 SNEGSKA (reference sequence). This TCR was sampled from a woman between 45 and 65 years old with alopecia areata. Some clones in this sample may be carry-over from other donors' samples. Sample: whole blood, taken in connection with sensitization to the hapten diphenylcyclopropenone (DPC). V gene TRBV20-1 combines with J gene TRBJ2-2; 8 bases map to TRBD2. The chain's CDR3 is CSARALAGFTGELFF. CDR3 nucleotides: TGCAGTGCTAGAGCCCTAGCGGGCTTCACCGGGGAGCTGTTTTTT.